The rows below give T cell receptor beta chains drawn from one sample of a study of T cell responses to AZD1222 COVID-19 vaccine. Only in-frame clones appear in the TCRdb table, and some are missing; sequencing was by immunoSEQ multiplex PCR. The data show 75,000 to 100,000 clones, about 90% seen once. The material was peripheral blood, obtained on day 0 of AZD1222 vaccination. The origin of the receptors is an adult in good health. Both conserved end residues are part of each CDR3.

length,V,J,CDR3
16,TRBV5-1,TRBJ1-1,CASSLVRLGFGTEAFF
16,TRBV5-4,TRBJ1-2,CASSLASGTGVYGYTF
15,TRBV10-3,TRBJ1-1,CAISEPTGGNTEAFF
16,TRBV2,TRBJ2-3,CASLVIAEVGTDTQYF
14,TRBV7-9,TRBJ1-1,CASSVQGAPTEAFF
12,TRBV19,TRBJ1-6,CASSSRGSPLHF
14,TRBV4-3,TRBJ1-1,CASSPRTDNTEAFF
14,TRBV18,TRBJ2-5,CASSLAVGSETQYF
10,TRBV27,TRBJ2-3,CAGWTDTQYF
13,TRBV2,TRBJ1-6,CASPRALDSPLHF
15,TRBV6-1,TRBJ1-2,CASSDGEGARVGYTF
16,TRBV4-3,TRBJ2-7,CASSQSLTGGAGEQYF
13,TRBV27,TRBJ1-5,CASGRGIGQPQHF
14,TRBV2,TRBJ1-4,CASWSRTPNEKLFF